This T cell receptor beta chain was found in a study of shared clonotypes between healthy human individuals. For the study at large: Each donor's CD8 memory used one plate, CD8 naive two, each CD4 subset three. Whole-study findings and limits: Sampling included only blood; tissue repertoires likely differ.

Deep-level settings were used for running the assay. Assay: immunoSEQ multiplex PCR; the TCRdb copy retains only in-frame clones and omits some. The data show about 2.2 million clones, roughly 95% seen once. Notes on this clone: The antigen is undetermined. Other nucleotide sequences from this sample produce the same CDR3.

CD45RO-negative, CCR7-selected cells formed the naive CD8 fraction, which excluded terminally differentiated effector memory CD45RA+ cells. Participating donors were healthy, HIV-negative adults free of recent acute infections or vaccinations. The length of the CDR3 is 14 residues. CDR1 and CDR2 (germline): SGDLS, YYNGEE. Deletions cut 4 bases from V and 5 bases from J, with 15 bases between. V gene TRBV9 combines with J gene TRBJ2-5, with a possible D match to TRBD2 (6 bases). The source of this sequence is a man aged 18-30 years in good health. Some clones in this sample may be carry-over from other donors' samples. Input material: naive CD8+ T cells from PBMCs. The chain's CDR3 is CASSTRTGGETQYF. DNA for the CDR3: TGTGCCAGCAGCACCCGGACCGGAGGGGAGACCCAGTACTTC.